The 8 T cell receptor beta chains in this list originate from one sample, sequenced in a study of cytomegalovirus exposure and HLA in healthy donors. Vbeta (60) and Jbeta (13) primers were used in the PCR. The table came from immunoSEQ multiplex PCR; TCRdb's copy has only in-frame clones and leaves some out. This table has 120,000 to 150,000 clones, 80% appearing once. The specimen was PBMCs. All receptors come from a female donor in good health and CMV-seronegative.

V gene TRBV6-5 combines with J gene TRBJ1-5, with D possibly TRBD1 on 6 matching bases. Trimming removed 0 bases from V and 6 bases from J, with 9 bases in between. Germline assignment: CDR1 MNHEY and CDR2 SVGAGI. The CDR3 consists of 14 residues. The chain's CDR3 is CASSYSGGGQPQHF. As DNA, the CDR3 is TGTGCCAGCAGTTACTCAGGGGGGGGTCAGCCCCAGCATTTT.

The chain joins TRBV6-6 to TRBJ2-1; D remains ambiguous. Germline CDR1 MNHNY, CDR2 SVGAGI (reference sequence). V was cut by 2 bases and J by 0 bases, with 8 bases left in between. This CDR3 contains 15 residues. The CDR3, as DNA: TGTGCCAGCAGTTACGGCGGTGACTCCTACAATGAGCAGTTCTTC. It yields the protein CASSYGGDSYNEQFF.

This chain uses TRBV6-1 with TRBJ2-7, with TRBD1 identical over 8 bases. Germline V gene lookup returns CDR1 MNHNS and CDR2 SASEGT. With 5 bases clipped from V and 5 bases from J, the junction kept 11 bases outside the gene matches. The CDR3 contains 15 residues. CDR3: CASSPRRTGIHEQYF. The CDR3 DNA sequence: TGTGCCAGCAGTCCGCGAAGGACAGGGATCCACGAGCAGTACTTC.

CDR3 coding DNA: TGTGCCAGCAGTCTCGACAGGGGGCTCTTCGGCTACACCTTC. Residues: CASSLDRGLFGYTF. The J gene is TRBJ1-2, the V gene TRBV28; 10 positions agree with TRBD1. The CDR3 extends over 14 amino acids. The germline CDR1 and CDR2 sequences are MDHEN and SYDVKM. With V trimmed by 5 bases and J by 8 bases, 8 bases remained unmatched.

This chain uses TRBV9 with TRBJ2-3; 9 bases agree with TRBD2. Germline V CDR1 and CDR2: SGDLS, YYNGEE. The CDR3 sequence is 16 residues long. With V trimmed by 5 bases and J by 0 bases, 7 bases remained unmatched. CDR3 nucleotides: TGTGCCAGCAGAAGAAATAGCGGGAGAAGCACAGATACGCAGTATTTT. This sequence encodes CASRRNSGRSTDTQYF.

V and J are TRBV6-5 and TRBJ2-3, with 10 bases lining up with TRBD1. Germline V lookup: CDR1 MNHEY, CDR2 SVGAGI. The CDR3 has 16 amino acids. V trimming: 2 bases; J trimming: 4 bases; junction bases outside the gene matches: 6. The CDR3 bases are TGTGCCAGCAGTTACCCCGGGACAGGGGCGGCAGATACGCAGTATTTT. Residues: CASSYPGTGAADTQYF.

The genes are TRBV4-1 and TRBJ2-1; TRBD2 matches 11 bases. Germline CDR1 MGHRA, CDR2 YSYEKL. The trim removed 1 base at V and 9 bases at J, leaving 11 bases unmatched. CDR3 length: 17 residues. The CDR3 spells CASSQAVVAGGPGEQFF. The CDR3 region has the DNA TGCGCCAGCAGCCAAGCGGTTGTAGCGGGAGGGCCAGGTGAGCAGTTCTTC.

The sample holds one count of this clone. The chain employs TRBV14 and TRBJ2-1; 11 bases agree with TRBD2. The CDR3 is 16 amino acids. Germline lookup yields CDR1 SGHDN and CDR2 FVKESK. The V and J ends lost 3 bases and 4 bases, in that order; junction bases with no gene match: 5. CDR3 in amino acids: CASSQVAGGPYNEQFF. CDR3 nucleotides: TGTGCCAGCAGCCAGGTAGCGGGAGGGCCTTACAATGAGCAGTTCTTC.